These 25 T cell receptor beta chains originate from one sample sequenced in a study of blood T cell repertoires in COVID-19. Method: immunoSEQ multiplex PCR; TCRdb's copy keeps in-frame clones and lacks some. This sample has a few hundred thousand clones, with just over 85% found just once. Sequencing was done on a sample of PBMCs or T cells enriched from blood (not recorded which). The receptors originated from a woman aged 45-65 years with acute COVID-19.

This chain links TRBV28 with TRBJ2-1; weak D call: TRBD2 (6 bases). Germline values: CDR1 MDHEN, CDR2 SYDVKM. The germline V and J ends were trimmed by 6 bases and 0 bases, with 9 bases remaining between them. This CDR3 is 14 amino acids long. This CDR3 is CASRAGSSYNEQFF. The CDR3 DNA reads TGTGCCAGCAGGGCCGGGAGCTCCTACAATGAGCAGTTCTTC.

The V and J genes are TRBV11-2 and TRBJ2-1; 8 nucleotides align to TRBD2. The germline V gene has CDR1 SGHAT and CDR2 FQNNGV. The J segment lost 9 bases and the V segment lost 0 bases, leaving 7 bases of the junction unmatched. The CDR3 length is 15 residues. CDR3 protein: CASSLEVSGSAEQFF. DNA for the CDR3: TGTGCCAGCAGCTTAGAAGTAAGCGGGAGTGCTGAGCAGTTCTTC.

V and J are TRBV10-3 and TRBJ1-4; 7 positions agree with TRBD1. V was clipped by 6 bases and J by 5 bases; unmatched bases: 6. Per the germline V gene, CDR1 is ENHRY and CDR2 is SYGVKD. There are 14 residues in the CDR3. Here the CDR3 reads CAISRTGGNEKLFF. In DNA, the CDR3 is TGTGCCATCAGCCGGACAGGCGGAAATGAAAAACTGTTTTTT.

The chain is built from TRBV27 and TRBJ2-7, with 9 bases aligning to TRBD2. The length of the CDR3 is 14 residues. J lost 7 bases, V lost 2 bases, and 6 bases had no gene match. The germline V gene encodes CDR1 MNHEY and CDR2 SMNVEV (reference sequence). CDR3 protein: CASSLAGGTLEQYF. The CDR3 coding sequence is TGTGCCAGCAGTTTAGCGGGAGGGACCCTGGAGCAGTACTTC.

The CDR3 bases are TGTGCCAGCAGTCGGACAGGCCCCTACGAGCAGTACTTC. Amino acid sequence: CASSRTGPYEQYF. The chain links TRBV28 to TRBJ2-7; 7 positions agree with TRBD1. Losses at the gene ends were 5 bases for V and 2 bases for J; bases not matched to a gene: 3. Germline V gene data show CDR1 as MDHEN and CDR2 as SYDVKM. The CDR3 sequence is 13 residues long. The variable domain in full, with the rest retrieved from reference TRBV28 and TRBJ2-7, is DVKVTQSSRYLVKRTGEKVFLECVQDMDHENMFWYRQDPGLGLRLIYFSYDVKMKEKGDIPEGYSVSREKKERFSLILESASTNQTSMYLCASSRTGPYEQYFGPGTRLTVT.

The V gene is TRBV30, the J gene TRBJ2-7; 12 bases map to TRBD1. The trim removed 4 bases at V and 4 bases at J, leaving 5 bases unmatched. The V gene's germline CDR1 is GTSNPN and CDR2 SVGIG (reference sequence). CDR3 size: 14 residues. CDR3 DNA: TGTGCCTGGACCCCGGGACAGGGGGCGTACGAGCAGTACTTC. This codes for CAWTPGQGAYEQYF.

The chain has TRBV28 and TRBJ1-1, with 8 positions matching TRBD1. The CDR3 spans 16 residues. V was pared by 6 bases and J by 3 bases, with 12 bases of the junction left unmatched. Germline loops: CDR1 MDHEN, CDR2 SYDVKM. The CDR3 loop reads CASRLTWTGTHTEAFF. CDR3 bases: TGTGCCAGCAGACTAACTTGGACAGGGACCCACACTGAAGCTTTCTTT.

The CDR3 spells CASSPLLTGNNYEQYF. The CDR3, as DNA: TGTGCCAGCTCACCACTCCTGACAGGGAACAACTACGAGCAGTACTTC. The V call is TRBV18, the J call TRBJ2-7, with 7 bases fitting TRBD1. The CDR3 runs 16 residues. Germline CDR1 reads KGHSH; CDR2 reads LQKENI. V lost 1 base to trimming and J lost 3 bases; unmatched junction nucleotides: 9.

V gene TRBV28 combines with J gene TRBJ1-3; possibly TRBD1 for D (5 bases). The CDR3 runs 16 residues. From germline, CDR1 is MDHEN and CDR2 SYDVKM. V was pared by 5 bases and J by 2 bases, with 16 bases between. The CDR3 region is CASSPLGRGPGNTIYF. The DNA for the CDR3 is TGTGCCAGCAGTCCCCTCGGGCGGGGACCTGGAAACACCATATATTTT. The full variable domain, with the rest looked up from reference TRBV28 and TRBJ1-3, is DVKVTQSSRYLVKRTGEKVFLECVQDMDHENMFWYRQDPGLGLRLIYFSYDVKMKEKGDIPEGYSVSREKKERFSLILESASTNQTSMYLCASSPLGRGPGNTIYFGEGSWLTVV.

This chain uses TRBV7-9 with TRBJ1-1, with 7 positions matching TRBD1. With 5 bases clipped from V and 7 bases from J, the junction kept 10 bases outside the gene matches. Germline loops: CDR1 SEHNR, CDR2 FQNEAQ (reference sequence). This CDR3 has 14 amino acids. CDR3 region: CASSLRDRSNEAFF. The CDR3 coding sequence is TGTGCCAGCAGCCTCCGGGACAGAAGCAATGAAGCTTTCTTT.

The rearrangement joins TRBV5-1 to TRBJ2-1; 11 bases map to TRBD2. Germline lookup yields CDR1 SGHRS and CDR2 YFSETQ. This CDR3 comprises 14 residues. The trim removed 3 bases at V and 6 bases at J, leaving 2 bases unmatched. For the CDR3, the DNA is TGCGCCAGCAGCTCCACTAGCGGGAGCAATGAGCAGTTCTTC. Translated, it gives CASSSTSGSNEQFF.

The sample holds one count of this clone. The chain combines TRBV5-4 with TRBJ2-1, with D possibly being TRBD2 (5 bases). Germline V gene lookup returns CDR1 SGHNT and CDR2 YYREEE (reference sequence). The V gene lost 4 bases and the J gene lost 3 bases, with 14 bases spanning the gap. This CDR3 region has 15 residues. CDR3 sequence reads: CASSLAGNYYNEQFF. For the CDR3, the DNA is TGTGCCAGCAGCCTAGCCGGGAACTACTACAATGAGCAGTTCTTC.

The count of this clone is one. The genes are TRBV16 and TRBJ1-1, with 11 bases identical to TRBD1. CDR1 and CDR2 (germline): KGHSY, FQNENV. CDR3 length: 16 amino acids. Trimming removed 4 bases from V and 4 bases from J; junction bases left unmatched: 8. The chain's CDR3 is CASSLGTGGLSTEAFF. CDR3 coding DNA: TGTGCCAGCAGCCTAGGGACAGGGGGATTGAGCACTGAAGCTTTCTTT.

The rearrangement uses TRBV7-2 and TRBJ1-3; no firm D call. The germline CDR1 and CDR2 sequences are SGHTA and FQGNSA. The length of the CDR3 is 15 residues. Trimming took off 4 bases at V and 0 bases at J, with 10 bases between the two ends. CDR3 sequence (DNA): TGTGCCAGCAGCTCATACGGGAGCTCTGGAAACACCATATATTTT. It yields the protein CASSSYGSSGNTIYF.

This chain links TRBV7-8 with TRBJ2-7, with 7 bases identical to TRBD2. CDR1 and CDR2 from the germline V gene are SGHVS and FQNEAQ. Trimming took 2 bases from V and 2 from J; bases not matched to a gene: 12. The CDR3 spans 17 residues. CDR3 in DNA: TGTGCCAGCAGCTTACTTCCGGGGGGAGAGGGACCCTACGAGCAGTACTTC. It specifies CASSLLPGGEGPYEQYF.

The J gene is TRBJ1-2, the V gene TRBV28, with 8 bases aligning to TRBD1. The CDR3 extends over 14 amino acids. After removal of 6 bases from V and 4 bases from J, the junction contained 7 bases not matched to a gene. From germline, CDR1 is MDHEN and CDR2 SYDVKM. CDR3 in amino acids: CASRGDRRTYGYTF. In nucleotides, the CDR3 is TGTGCCAGCAGGGGGGACAGGAGGACCTATGGCTACACCTTC.

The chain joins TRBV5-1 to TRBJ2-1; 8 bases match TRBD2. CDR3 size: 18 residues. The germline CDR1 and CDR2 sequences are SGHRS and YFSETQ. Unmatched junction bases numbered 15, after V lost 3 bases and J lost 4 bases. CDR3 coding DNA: TGCGCCAGCAGCTCGCTCAAACTAGCGCGGGGGGAATACAATGAGCAGTTCTTC. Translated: CASSSLKLARGEYNEQFF.

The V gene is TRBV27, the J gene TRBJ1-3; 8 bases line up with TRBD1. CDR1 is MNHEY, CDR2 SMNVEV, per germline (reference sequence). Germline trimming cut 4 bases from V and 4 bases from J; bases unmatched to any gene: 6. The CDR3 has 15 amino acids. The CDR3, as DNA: TGTGCCAGCAGTTCCCAGGGGGCGGGCGGAAACACCATATATTTT. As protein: CASSSQGAGGNTIYF.

The CDR3 loop reads CASSSRTPQGPLEGETQYF. The DNA of the CDR3 is TGTGCCAGCAGTTCGCGGACCCCTCAGGGGCCCCTCGAGGGAGAGACCCAGTACTTC. The J gene is TRBJ2-5, the V gene TRBV27, with D possibly being TRBD1 (6 bases). Trimming pared 4 bases from V and 4 bases from J, leaving 28 bases between. Germline CDR1 reads MNHEY; CDR2 reads SMNVEV (reference sequence). This CDR3 comprises 19 residues.

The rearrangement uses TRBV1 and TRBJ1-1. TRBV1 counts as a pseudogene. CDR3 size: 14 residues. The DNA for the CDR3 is TGCACCAGCAGCCAAGAGGGAGTGAACACTGAAGCTTTCTTT. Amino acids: CTSSQEGVNTEAFF.

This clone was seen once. CDR3 loop: CASSLRTAGYEQYF. The CDR3 region has the DNA TGTGCCAGCAGCTTACGGACTGCGGGTTACGAGCAGTACTTC. The chain employs TRBV11-2 and TRBJ2-7; D might be TRBD2 (5 bases). This CDR3 contains 14 residues. Germline V gene sequence: CDR1 SGHAT, CDR2 FQNNGV. The V gene lost 2 bases and the J gene lost 4 bases, with 12 bases spanning the gap.

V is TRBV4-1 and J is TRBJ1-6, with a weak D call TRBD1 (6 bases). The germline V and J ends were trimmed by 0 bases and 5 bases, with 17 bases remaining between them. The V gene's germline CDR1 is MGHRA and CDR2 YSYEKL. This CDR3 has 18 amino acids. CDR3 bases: TGCGCCAGCAGCCAAGATCAGGGGTACAGGAGAAATAATTCACCCCTCCACTTT. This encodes CASSQDQGYRRNNSPLHF.

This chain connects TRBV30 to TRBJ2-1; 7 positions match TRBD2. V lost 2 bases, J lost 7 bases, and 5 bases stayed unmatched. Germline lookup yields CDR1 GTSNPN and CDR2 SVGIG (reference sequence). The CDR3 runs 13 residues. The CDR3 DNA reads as TGTGCCTGGAGTCTCTCGGGAGGAAATGAGCAGTTCTTC. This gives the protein CAWSLSGGNEQFF.

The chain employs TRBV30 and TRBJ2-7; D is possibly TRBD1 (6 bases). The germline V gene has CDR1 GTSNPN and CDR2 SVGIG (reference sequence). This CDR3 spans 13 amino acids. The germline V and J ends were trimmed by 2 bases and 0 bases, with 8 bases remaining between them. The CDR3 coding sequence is TGTGCCTGGAGTCAGGGACACTCCTACGAGCAGTACTTC. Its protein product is CAWSQGHSYEQYF.

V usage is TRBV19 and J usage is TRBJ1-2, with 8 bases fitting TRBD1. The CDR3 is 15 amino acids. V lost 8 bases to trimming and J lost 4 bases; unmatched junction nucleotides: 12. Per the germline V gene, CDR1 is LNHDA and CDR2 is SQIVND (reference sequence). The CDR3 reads CASLAPGGAGYGYTF. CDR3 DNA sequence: TGTGCCAGTTTGGCGCCAGGGGGCGCGGGCTATGGCTACACCTTC.